This T cell receptor beta chain was captured in a study of OX40 agonist ivuxolimab in advanced cancers. Study-wide context: Hepatocellular carcinoma, melanoma, renal cell or head and neck cancer occurred in dose-escalation patients.

CDR3 length: 15 residues. Germline CDR1 and CDR2: LNHDA and SQIVND (reference sequence). V was clipped by 1 base and J by 4 bases; unmatched bases: 3. Repertoires were generated with immunoSEQ multiplex PCR, while TCRdb's copy carries only in-frame clones and drops some. The table shows 70,000 to 80,000 clones, with about 93% occurring only once. Sequenced here: CD4+ or CD8+ T cells sorted from blood, sampled in a trial of the OX40 agonist ivuxolimab. This TCR derives from an adult with an advanced solid tumor such as melanoma, head and neck, liver or kidney cancer. This chain links TRBV19 with TRBJ2-7; 11 nucleotides agree with TRBD2. The CDR3 loop reads CASSIVGLAEYEQYF. Here the CDR3 DNA reads TGTGCCAGTAGTATAGTGGGACTAGCGGAGTACGAGCAGTACTTC.